Listed below are T cell receptor beta chains from one sample, sequenced in a study of CD8 T cells in Susac syndrome. TCRdb re-analysed the immunoSEQ multiplex PCR reads in MiXCR, keeping a single row per CDR3 protein. The sample contains 150,000 or so distinct CDR3 sequences, approximately 95% of which appear only once. What was sequenced was CD4+ T cells from PBMCs. The receptors shown here come from a human donor with Susac syndrome. Each CDR3 is given with its conserved first and last residue. Each record gives: V gene, D gene, J gene, CDR3 length, CDR3 DNA, CDR3 protein. D genes are given only for firm matches.

TRBV10-1,TRBD1,TRBJ2-1,14,TGCGCCAGCAGTGAGGGACAGGGATACAATGAGCAGTTCTTC,CASSEGQGYNEQFF
TRBV29-1,.,TRBJ2-3,14,TGCAGCGTTGAAGGGGGCAGGGGCACAGATACGCAGTATTTT,CSVEGGRGTDTQYF
TRBV20-1,.,TRBJ2-7,12,TGCAGTGCTGGCAGGGCGCCCTACGAGCAGTACTTC,CSAGRAPYEQYF
TRBV15,TRBD1,TRBJ2-5,14,TGTGCCACCAGCGGCGGACAGGGGGAAGAGACCCAGTACTTC,CATSGGQGEETQYF
TRBV3-1,.,TRBJ2-3,14,TGTGCCAGCAGCCAAGGGGGGTTCACAGATACGCAGTATTTT,CASSQGGFTDTQYF
TRBV20-1,TRBD1,TRBJ1-6,13,TGCAGTGCTAGCCGGGACAGAGATTCACCCCTCCACTTT,CSASRDRDSPLHF
TRBV29-1,TRBD1,TRBJ2-3,13,TGCAGCGTCCGTGGACAGGGCACAGATACGCAGTATTTT,CSVRGQGTDTQYF
TRBV7-2,.,TRBJ2-1,14,TGTGCCAGCAGCTTTAAGGGCGCGGGGAGCGAGCAGTTCTTC,CASSFKGAGSEQFF
TRBV5-1,.,TRBJ2-1,17,TGCGCCAGCAGCAGGTACACAGGGACAAGCGCAGGCAATGAGCAGTTCTTC,CASSRYTGTSAGNEQFF
TRBV29-1,.,TRBJ2-5,14,TGCAGCGTTGCTCTCGGGGGTAGTTGGGAGACCCAGTACTTC,CSVALGGSWETQYF